This TCR beta chain was identified in a study of cytomegalovirus exposure and HLA in healthy donors (dated by TCRdb to 2016 to 2017). With respect to the entire study: An earlier analysis of roughly 500 of the donors reported 250 to 350 Gb of sequence data and around 110 million unique TCR beta sequences from approximately 180 million T cells. The later analysis used no new phenotypic data to find candidate immune exposures, relying instead on TCR beta sequences and their occurrence across donors. To study patterns of TCR occurrence, a later analysis re-analyzed previously published TCR beta repertoires from 600 to 750 donors and added high-resolution HLA genotyping. In an earlier analysis of around 540 of the donors, high-throughput TCR beta sequencing was used to judge whether each TCR beta V gene segment behaved as functional or pseudogenic. Donor age, sex, ethnicity and CMV serostatus were compiled together with the repertoire data. Typing coverage differed by locus: A, B, C, DRB1 and DQB1 were typed in roughly 620-640 donors, DQA1 in 500 to 550, DPA1 in 600 to 610, and DPB1 in just under 480. A later genetic analysis took genome-wide SNP genotypes for about three fifths of the 666 donors and used that subset as a discovery cohort. The study combined high-throughput TCR immunosequencing, statistical association of individual TCRs with disease status, and machine learning to predict cytomegalovirus infection status. All discovery cohort repertoires had been generated on a single sequencing platform. In addition to the first cohort of approximately 650 subjects, a separate validation cohort of approximately 130 different subjects was used. Among the roughly 400 genotyped donors, more than 70% belonged to the genetic ancestry cluster associated with self-reported Caucasian donors. The study was designed to test whether signatures of past pathogen exposure could be identified by cataloging public T cell receptors. The study used immunosequencing to profile the T cell repertoires of 670 or so subjects and linked those repertoires to cytomegalovirus serostatus. Several DR-DQ haplotypes were handled as single units for association and clustering because linkage in the cohort was strong. On average, around 240,000 unique TCR beta nucleotide sequences were sequenced per donor among 398 genotyped donors of the cohort, with about 17% of those sequences being non-productive. An early release that covered about 600 HLA-typed donors contained 250 to 350 gigabases of sequencing data and about 93 million unique TCR sequences. Class I and class II HLA loci were covered by the typing at four-digit resolution.

The investigation overall reported the following: In a later analysis, HLA-associated TCR beta chains showed more clonal expansion and lower generation probabilities than non-associated chains that were equally common. A later analysis reported that several top co-occurrence clusters appeared linked to parvovirus B19, influenza, CMV and Epstein-Barr virus. Across donors, most TCR sequences were observed very rarely, whereas some public TCRs were present in many individuals. The authors suggested that the approach could potentially be extended to other disease states and immunological phenotypes. Broadly in line with IMGT annotations, most TCR beta V segments showed up in productive rearrangements about 90% or about 30% of the time in an earlier analysis of 587 of the donors. The sequencing pipeline was judged likely to have produced a cluster of highly shared sequence variants as a technical artifact. Because HLA typing was missing for some donors at each locus, association tests included only the typed subset. Presence/absence analyses assumed roughly uniform sequencing depth across donors, an assumption that may not hold. The study listed 164 TCR beta chains as associated with cytomegalovirus. Correlated functional status among segregating V segments might be attributable to linkage disequilibrium, but an unknown experimental factor could not be ruled out. A later analysis found that most CMV-associated TCR beta chains appeared HLA-restricted, with HLA associations seemingly driven largely by CMV exposure. In vitro tests confirmed that a few of the cytomegalovirus-associated TCR beta chains recognize cytomegalovirus antigens. Compared with the approximately 600-donor mean, donors in an Asian-associated ancestry cluster had fewer N-insertions in productive TCRs, according to a later genetic analysis. Because the 87-base-pair reads could not distinguish some IMGT-functional V segments, including TRBV6-2 and TRBV6-3, those segments were excluded. A further reported finding was that TCR beta sequences accurately predicted the HLA-A and HLA-B alleles for most subjects in the first cohort. A later analysis associated about 17,000 TCR beta sequences with specific HLA alleles at a false discovery rate of 0.05. The only immune exposure information available for the cohort was CMV serostatus. V-gene and J-gene trimming of TCR beta chains was associated with a missense DCLRE1C variant in a later genetic analysis, and the association was replicated in an independent cohort. In this cohort, only TCR beta chains were sequenced, and detectable features were limited by the absence of alpha or paired-chain data. When HLA alleles, especially DR and DQ, strongly co-occurred, attributing TCR associations to individual alleles was difficult. In both the original and validation cohorts, the classifier was reported to diagnose cytomegalovirus status with high specificity and sensitivity. According to a later analysis, TCR association rates differed among HLA loci, with DRB1 alleles showing the most associated TCRs and HLA-C alleles showing the fewest. Over 15 rarely observed V segments, including chromosome 9 orphons, were excluded from the earlier analysis of approximately 500 of the donors because counts were too low.

CDR1 MNHEY and CDR2 SMNVEV are derived from the germline V gene (reference sequence). From its cysteine to its phenylalanine, the CDR3 spans 23 amino acids. Of all the DNA, just the CDR3 is kept, 69 bases in frame from base 1. V and J are truncated by 7 bases and 3 bases respectively, leaving an intervening sequence of 37 bases. In total, around 600 healthy bone marrow donors made up the cohort. At the time of sampling, every cohort member was nominally healthy, though immune exposures that went unrecorded were likely present. The donor was CMV seronegative and belonged to the group of 350 to 400 seronegative cohort members. A peripheral blood sample was collected from each donor, and TCR beta sequencing was performed on peripheral blood mononuclear cells. Genomic DNA was extracted from the blood cell samples with the Qiagen DNeasy Blood Extraction Kit. A word on this clone: Its cognate antigen has yet to be identified. Base qualities are not at hand, and no much larger clone is one base apart.

Libraries were made using the immunoSEQ multiplex PCR assay. The multiplex PCR relied on a mix of 60 forward primers for TCR Vbeta segments and 13 reverse primers for TCR Jbeta segments. A multiplex PCR assay on genomic DNA amplified the CDR3 region of rearranged TCR beta genes. On the Illumina HiSeq System, the amplified TCR beta libraries were sequenced as 87-base-pair reads. Concerning the study's data processing: A later analysis tallied 80 million to 95 million unique TCR beta chains across the 700 or so repertoires, and approximately 12 million of those chains were shared by two or more donors. A nearest-neighbor algorithm error-corrected the raw reads and collapsed the reads into unique sequences, merging closely related sequences to remove PCR and sequencing errors. CDR3 sequences were aligned to IMGT reference sequences to assign V, D and J gene segments. For a sequence to be retained, a match of at least six nucleotides to both a V gene segment and a J gene segment was required. A rearrangement was called productive if the CDR3 had no stop codons and remained in frame with V and J, and every other rearrangement was called non-productive. Following IMGT convention, CDR3 was defined as the stretch from the second conserved V-encoded cysteine up to the conserved J-encoded phenylalanine. In an earlier analysis of approximately 590 of the donors, sequences lacking an unambiguous match to a single V gene segment were excluded. In an earlier analysis of a few hundred of the donors, V segments were called functional above 56.7% productive rearrangements and were called segregating when the between-donor standard deviation exceeded 5%. A statistical classification framework was built to diagnose cytomegalovirus status from the catalog of TCR beta chain sequences. In a later analysis, TCR nucleotide sequences were compared against IMGT/GENE-DB human TR gene sequences so that V and J genes could be assigned. The TCRdist pipeline was used in a later analysis to assign CDR3 sequences and most-parsimonious VDJ recombination scenarios. A later analysis defined each TCR beta chain by its CDR3 amino acid sequence plus V-gene family, and excluded reads lacking a unique V-gene family. In a later analysis, 500 to 650 highly shared, low-generation-probability nucleotide sequences were removed to address suspected cross-contamination and a sequencing artifact. For each public chain, a later analysis derived a clonal expansion index from normalized ranks of inferred template counts within each repertoire. A later analysis computed generation probabilities with a VDJ recombination model fitted to out-of-frame rearrangements, and checked the results against IGoR. In a later analysis, hypergeometric tests were used to score TCR-TCR, TCR-HLA and TCR-CMV co-occurrence, with a repertoire-size bias correction applied to TCR pairs. A later analysis estimated false discovery rates by permuting HLA or CMV assignments 20 times. A later analysis grouped co-occurring TCRs with DBSCAN, adding TCRdist sequence similarity when clustering within HLA-allele-positive subsets. Repertoires with fewer than 30,000 or more than 120,000 public chains, plus five repertoires with anomalous nucleotide sharing, were excluded from co-occurrence clustering. TCRdb re-hosts the immuneACCESS table, in-frame sequences only. Its copies lack some clones; in the studies checked, an unresolved V gene accounts for under half of them, and the cause for the rest is not known. For V, J and clone size, that table is used; D and trimming come from the DNA. The sample table lists about 140,000 clones, approximately 80% of them with a count of one. The ten largest clones represent more than 2% of the sample.

This TCR was recovered from a boy aged 2-15 years in good health and CMV-seronegative. The chain joins TRBV27 to TRBJ2-6, with the D gene uncertain. Specimen: PBMCs. Read as DNA, the sequence is TGTGCCAGCACCACAACCTCCGGCCGGCGGAGCTCGAGTAGGCATGGTGGGGCCAACGTCCTGACTTTC. Its protein product is CASTTTSGRRSSSRHGGANVLTF. This CDR3, with the reference TRBV27 and TRBJ2-6 proteins standing in past its ends, gives the full variable domain EAQVTQNPRYLITVTGKKLTVTCSQNMNHEYMSWYRQDPGLGLRQIYYSMNVEVTDKGDVPEGYKVSRKEKRNFPLILESPSPNQTSLYFCASTTTSGRRSSSRHGGANVLTFGAGSRLTVL.